This TCR beta chain was observed in a study of CD8 T cells in ankylosing spondylitis. For TCR beta, libraries came from quantitative 5'-RACE with molecular barcodes. TCRdb re-analysed the 5' RACE reads in MiXCR, keeping a single row per CDR3 protein. The sample has 220,000 or so distinct CDR3 sequences; more than 9% are singletons. The ends were cut back, 3 bases at V and 0 bases at J, with 10 bases in the middle. Germline CDR1 reads SQVTM; CDR2 reads ANQGSEA. CDR3 size: 14 residues. This clonotype occurred many times. The sequence was collected from a male donor with ankylosing spondylitis or in good health (not recorded which). The sequencing input was blood, either unsorted or a sorted T cell fraction (not recorded which). The chain recombines TRBV29-1 with TRBJ2-3; D remains ambiguous. CDR3: CSVEAEASTDTQYF. DNA of the CDR3: TGCAGCGTTGAGGCTGAGGCTAGCACAGATACGCAGTATTTT.